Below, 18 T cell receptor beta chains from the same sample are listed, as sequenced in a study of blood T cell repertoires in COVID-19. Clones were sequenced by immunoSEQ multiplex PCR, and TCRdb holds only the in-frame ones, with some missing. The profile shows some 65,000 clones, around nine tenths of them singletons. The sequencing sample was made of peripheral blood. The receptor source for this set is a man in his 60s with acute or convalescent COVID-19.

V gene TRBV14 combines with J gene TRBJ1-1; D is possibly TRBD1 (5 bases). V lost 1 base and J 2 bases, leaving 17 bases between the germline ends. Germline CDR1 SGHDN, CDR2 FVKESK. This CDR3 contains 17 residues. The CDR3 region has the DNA TGTGCCAGCAGCCAAGCGAGGGCTTCCGGGGGAAACACTGAAGCTTTCTTT. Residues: CASSQARASGGNTEAFF.

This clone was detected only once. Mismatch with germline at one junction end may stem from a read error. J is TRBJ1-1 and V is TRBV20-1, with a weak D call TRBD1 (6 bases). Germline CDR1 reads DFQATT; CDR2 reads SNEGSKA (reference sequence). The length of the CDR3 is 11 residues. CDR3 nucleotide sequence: TGCAGTGCTCACCGGGACACCGAAGCTTTCTTT. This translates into CSAHRDTEAFF.

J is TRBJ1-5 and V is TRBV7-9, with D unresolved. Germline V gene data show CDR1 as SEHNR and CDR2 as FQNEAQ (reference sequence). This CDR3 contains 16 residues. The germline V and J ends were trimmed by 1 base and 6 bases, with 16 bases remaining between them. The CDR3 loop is CASSLEVTGEGQPQHF. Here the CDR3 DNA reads TGTGCCAGCAGCTTAGAAGTTACCGGGGAAGGTCAGCCCCAGCATTTT.

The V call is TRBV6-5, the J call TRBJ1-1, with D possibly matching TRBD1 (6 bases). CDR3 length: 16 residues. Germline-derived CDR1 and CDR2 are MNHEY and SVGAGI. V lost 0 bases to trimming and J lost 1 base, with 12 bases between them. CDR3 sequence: CASSYSGTRGNTEAFF. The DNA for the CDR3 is TGTGCCAGCAGTTACTCGGGGACACGCGGGAACACTGAAGCTTTCTTT.

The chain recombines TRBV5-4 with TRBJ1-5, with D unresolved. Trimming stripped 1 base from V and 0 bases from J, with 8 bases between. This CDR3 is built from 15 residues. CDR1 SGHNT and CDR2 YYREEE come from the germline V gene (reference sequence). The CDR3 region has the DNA TGTGCCAGCAGCTTGATGGGAGCTAGCAATCAGCCCCAGCATTTT. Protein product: CASSLMGASNQPQHF. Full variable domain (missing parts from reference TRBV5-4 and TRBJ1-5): ETGVTQSPTHLIKTRGQQVTLRCSSQSGHNTVSWYQQALGQGPQFIFQYYREEENGRGNFPPRFSGLQFPNYSSELNVNALELDDSALYLCASSLMGASNQPQHFGDGTRLSIL.

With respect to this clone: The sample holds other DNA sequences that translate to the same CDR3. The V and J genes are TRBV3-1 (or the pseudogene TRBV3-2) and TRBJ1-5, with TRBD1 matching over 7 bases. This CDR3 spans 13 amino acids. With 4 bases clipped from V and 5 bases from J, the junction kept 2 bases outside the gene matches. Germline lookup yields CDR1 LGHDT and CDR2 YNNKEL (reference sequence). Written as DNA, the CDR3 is TGTGCCAGCAGCCGAACAGGGGATCAGCCCCAGCATTTT. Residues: CASSRTGDQPQHF.

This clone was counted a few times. The CDR3: CASRPQGIVDAFF. The CDR3 nucleotides read TGTGCCAGCAGGCCTCAGGGCATCGTAGACGCTTTCTTT. The chain is built from TRBV2 and TRBJ1-1; D might be TRBD1 (5 bases). Germline loops: CDR1 SNHLY, CDR2 FYNNEI. V was cut by 6 bases and J by 11 bases, with 19 bases left in between. The CDR3 is 13 amino acids.

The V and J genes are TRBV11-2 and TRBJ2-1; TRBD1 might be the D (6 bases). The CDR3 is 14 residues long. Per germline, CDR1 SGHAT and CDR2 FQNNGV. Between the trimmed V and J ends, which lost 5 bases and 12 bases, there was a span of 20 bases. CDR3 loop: CASSAFYRVEGQFF. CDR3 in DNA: TGTGCCAGCAGCGCGTTCTACAGGGTGGAAGGGCAGTTCTTC.

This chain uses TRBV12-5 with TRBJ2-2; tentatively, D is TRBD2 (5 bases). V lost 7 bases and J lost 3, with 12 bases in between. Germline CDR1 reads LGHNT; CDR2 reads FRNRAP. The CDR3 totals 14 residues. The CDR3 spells CASANSGYTGELFF. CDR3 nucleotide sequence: TGTGCTAGTGCGAACAGCGGATACACCGGGGAGCTGTTTTTT. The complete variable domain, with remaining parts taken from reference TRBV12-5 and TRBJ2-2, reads DARVTQTPRHKVTEMGQEVTMRCQPILGHNTVFWYRQTMMQGLELLAYFRNRAPLDDSGMPKDRFSAEMPDATLATLKIQPSEPRDSAVYFCASANSGYTGELFFGEGSRLTVL.

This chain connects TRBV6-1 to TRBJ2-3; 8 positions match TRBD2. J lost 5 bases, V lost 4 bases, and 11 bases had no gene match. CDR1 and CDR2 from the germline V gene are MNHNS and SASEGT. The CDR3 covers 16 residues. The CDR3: CASSASFGGGRDTQYF. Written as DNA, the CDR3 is TGTGCCAGCAGTGCCTCTTTTGGCGGGGGGCGAGATACGCAGTATTTT.

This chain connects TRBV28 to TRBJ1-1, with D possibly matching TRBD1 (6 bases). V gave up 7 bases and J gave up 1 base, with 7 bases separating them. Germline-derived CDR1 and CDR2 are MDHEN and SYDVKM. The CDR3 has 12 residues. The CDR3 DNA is TGTGCCAGCATGGGGGCGAACACTGAAGCTTTCTTT. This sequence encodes CASMGANTEAFF.

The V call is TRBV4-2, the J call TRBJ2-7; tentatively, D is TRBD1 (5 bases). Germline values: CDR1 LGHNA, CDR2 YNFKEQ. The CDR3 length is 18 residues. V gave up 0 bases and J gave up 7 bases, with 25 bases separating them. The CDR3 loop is CASSQDRARQSQPLEQYF. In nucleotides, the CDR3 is TGTGCCAGCAGCCAAGATAGGGCGCGACAGTCCCAACCTTTGGAGCAGTACTTC.

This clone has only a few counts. DNA for the CDR3: TGTGCCAGCAGCTTCGACAGAAGCGAGCAGTACTTC. Its translation: CASSFDRSEQYF. J is TRBJ2-7 and V is TRBV7-9, with a possible D match to TRBD1 (5 bases). Germline V gene lookup returns CDR1 SEHNR and CDR2 FQNEAQ (reference sequence). Trimming removed 3 bases from V and 6 bases from J, with 9 bases in between. The CDR3 length is 12 residues.

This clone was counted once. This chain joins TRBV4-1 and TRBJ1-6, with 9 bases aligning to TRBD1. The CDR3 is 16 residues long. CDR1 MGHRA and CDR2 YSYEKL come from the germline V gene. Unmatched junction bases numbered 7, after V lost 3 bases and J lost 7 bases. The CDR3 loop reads CASSHLGQGLNSPLHF. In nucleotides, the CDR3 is TGCGCCAGCAGCCATCTAGGACAGGGGTTAAATTCACCCCTCCACTTT.

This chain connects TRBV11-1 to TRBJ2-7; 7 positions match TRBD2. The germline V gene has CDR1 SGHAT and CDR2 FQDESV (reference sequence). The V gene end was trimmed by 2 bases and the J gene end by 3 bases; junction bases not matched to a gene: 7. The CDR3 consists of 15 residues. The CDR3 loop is CASSLLAGHDYEQYF. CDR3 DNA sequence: TGTGCCAGCAGCTTATTAGCGGGCCACGACTACGAGCAGTACTTC. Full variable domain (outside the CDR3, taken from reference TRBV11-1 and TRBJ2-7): EAEVAQSPRYKITEKSQAVAFWCDPISGHATLYWYRQILGQGPELLVQFQDESVVDDSQLPKDRFSAERLKGVDSTLKIQPAELGDSAMYLCASSLLAGHDYEQYFGPGTRLTVT.

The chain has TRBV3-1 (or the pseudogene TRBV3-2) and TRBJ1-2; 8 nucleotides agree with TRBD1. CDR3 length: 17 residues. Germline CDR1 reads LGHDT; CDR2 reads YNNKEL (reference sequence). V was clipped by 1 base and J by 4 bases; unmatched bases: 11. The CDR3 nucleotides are TGTGCCAGCAGCCAAGGTTTCACAGGACAGGGAGTCTATGGCTACACCTTC. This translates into CASSQGFTGQGVYGYTF.

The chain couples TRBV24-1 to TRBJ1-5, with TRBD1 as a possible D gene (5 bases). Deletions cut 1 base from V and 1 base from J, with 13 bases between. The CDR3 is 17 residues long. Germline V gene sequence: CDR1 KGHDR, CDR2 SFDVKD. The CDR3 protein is CATSDFIRAGSNQPQHF. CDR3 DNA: TGTGCCACCAGTGATTTTATTCGGGCAGGGAGCAATCAGCCCCAGCATTTT.

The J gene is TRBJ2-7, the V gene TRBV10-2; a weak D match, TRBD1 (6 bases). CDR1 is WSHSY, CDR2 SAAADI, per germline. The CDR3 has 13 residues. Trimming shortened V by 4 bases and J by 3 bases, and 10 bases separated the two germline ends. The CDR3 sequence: CASSALQGYEQYF. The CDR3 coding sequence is TGCGCCAGCAGTGCTTTACAGGGCTACGAGCAGTACTTC.